The clone carrying this T cell receptor (beta chain) was observed a handful of times. This sample was taken from a study of control samples from healthy donors and cancer patients. The CDR3 has 13 amino acids. Germline CDR1 reads SGDLS; CDR2 reads YYNGEE. After removal of 7 bases from V and 6 bases from J, the junction contained 10 bases not matched to a gene. TCRdb's table, derived via immunoSEQ multiplex PCR, lists solely in-frame clones and lacks some. Here the sample spans approximately 100,000 clones, about 91% being singletons. This sequence was found in a man aged 30 to 45 in good health. The sequenced sample was blood. This sequence joins TRBV9 and TRBJ2-7; 7 bases fit TRBD2. CDR3 amino acids: CASGRGSLSEQYF. CDR3 nucleotides: TGTGCCAGCGGTCGCGGGAGTTTATCCGAGCAGTACTTC.